This T cell receptor beta chain was obtained from a study of graft-versus-host responses after intestinal transplantation. As for the study in general: Those transplanted obtained multivisceral, liver-intestinal, or isolated intestinal grafts. Overall study results and limits: Graft-donor T cell macrochimerism in patients accompanied high graft-versus-host to host-versus-graft clonal ratios in allografts. In recipient marrow, GvH clones were found, and some appeared first in ileum or blood.

Germline CDR1 and CDR2: SEHNR and FQNEAQ (reference sequence). V dropped 1 base and J dropped 0 bases, with 14 bases sitting between them. The CDR3 is made up of 17 amino acids. A word on this clone: Its target is not known.

Sequenced by immunoSEQ multiplex PCR; TCRdb stores in-frame clones only, minus some. This sample has approximately 26,000 clones, with roughly 80% found just once. The specimen comprised unstimulated CD4+ T cells sorted from spleen or lymph node cells, sampled before intestinal transplant. The sequence was collected from a human donor who received an intestinal transplant. The V and J genes are TRBV7-9 and TRBJ2-3, with D unresolved. CDR3 nucleotide sequence: TGTGCCAGCAGCTTAGGGTTAAGGCAGCCTAGCACAGATACGCAGTATTTT. Amino acid sequence: CASSLGLRQPSTDTQYF.